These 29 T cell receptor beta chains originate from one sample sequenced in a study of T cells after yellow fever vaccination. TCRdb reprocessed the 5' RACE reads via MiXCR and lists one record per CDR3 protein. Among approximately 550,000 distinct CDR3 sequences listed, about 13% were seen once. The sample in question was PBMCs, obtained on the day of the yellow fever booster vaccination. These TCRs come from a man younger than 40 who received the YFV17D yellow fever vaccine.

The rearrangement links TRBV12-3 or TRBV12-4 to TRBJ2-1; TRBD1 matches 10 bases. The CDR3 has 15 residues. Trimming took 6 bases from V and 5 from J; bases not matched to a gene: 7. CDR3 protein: CASSRPGQGHNEQFF. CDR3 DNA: TGTGCCAGCAGCCGTCCGGGACAGGGGCACAATGAGCAGTTCTTC.

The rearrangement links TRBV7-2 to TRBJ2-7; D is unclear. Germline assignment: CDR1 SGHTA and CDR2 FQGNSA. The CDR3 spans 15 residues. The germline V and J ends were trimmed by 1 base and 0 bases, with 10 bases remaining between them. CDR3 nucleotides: TGTGCCAGCAGCTTAGGGGCATCCCACTCCTACGAGCAGTACTTC. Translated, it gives CASSLGASHSYEQYF.

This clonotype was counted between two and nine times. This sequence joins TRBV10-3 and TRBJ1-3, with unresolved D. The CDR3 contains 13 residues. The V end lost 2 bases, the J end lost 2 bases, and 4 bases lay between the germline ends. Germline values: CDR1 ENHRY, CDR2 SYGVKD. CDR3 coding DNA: TGTGCCATCAGTGAGACGCCTGGAAACACCATATATTTT. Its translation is CAISETPGNTIYF.

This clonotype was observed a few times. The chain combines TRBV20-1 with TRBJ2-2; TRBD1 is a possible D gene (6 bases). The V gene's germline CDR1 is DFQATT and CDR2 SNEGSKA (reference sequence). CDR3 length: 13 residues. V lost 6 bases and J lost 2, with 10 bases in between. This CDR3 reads CSAPDSNTGELFF. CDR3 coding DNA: TGCAGTGCACCGGACAGCAACACCGGGGAGCTGTTTTTT.

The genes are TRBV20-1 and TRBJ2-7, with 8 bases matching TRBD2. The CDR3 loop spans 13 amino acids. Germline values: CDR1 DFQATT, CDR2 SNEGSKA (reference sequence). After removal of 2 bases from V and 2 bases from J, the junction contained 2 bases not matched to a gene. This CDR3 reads CSARLAGPYEQYF. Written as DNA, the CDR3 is TGCAGTGCTAGACTAGCGGGCCCCTACGAGCAGTACTTC.

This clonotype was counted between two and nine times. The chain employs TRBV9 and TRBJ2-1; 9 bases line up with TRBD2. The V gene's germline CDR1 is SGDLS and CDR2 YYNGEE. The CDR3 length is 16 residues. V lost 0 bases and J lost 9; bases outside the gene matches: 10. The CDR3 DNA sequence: TGTGCCAGCAGCGTAGCTGTAGCGGGAGTAAGTAGTGAGCAGTTCTTC. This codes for CASSVAVAGVSSEQFF. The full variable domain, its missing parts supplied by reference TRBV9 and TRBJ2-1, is DSGVTQTPKHLITATGQRVTLRCSPRSGDLSVYWYQQSLDQGLQFLIQYYNGEERAKGNILERFSAQQFPDLHSELNLSSLELGDSALYFCASSVAVAGVSSEQFFGPGTRLTVL.

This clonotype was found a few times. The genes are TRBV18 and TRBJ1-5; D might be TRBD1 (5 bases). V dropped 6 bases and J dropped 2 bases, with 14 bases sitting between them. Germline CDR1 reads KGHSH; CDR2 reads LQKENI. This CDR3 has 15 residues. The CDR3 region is CASSDGGGGNQPQHF. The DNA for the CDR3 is TGTGCCAGCTCGGATGGGGGGGGAGGCAATCAGCCCCAGCATTTT.

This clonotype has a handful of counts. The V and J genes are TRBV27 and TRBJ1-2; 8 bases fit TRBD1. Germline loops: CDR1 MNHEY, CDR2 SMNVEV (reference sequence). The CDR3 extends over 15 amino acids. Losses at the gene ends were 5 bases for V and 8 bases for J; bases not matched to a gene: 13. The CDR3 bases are TGTGCCAGCAGTGGTCTAGGACAGGGTTTTTCGGGCTACACCTTC. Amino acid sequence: CASSGLGQGFSGYTF.

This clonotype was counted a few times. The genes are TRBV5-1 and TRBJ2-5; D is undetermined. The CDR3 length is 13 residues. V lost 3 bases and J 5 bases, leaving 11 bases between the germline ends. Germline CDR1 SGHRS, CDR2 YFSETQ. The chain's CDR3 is CASSYRIRETQYF. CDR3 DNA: TGCGCCAGCAGCTACCGGATACGGGAGACCCAGTACTTC.

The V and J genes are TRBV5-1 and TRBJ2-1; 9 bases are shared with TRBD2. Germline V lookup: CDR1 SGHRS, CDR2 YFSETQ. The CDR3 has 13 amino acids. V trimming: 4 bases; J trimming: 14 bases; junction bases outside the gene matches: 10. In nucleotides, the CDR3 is TGCGCCAGCAGCGGAACTAGCGGGCGCGGCGAGTTCTTC. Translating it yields CASSGTSGRGEFF.

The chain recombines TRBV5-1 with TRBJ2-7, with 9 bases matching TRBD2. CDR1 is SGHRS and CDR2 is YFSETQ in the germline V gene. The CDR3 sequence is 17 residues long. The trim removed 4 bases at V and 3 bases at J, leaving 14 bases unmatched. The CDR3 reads CASSHGTSLNGIYEQYF. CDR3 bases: TGCGCCAGCAGCCACGGGACTAGCTTGAATGGTATCTACGAGCAGTACTTC. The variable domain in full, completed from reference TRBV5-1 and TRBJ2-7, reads KAGVTQTPRYLIKTRGQQVTLSCSPISGHRSVSWYQQTPGQGLQFLFEYFSETQRNKGNFPGRFSGRQFSNSRSEMNVSTLELGDSALYLCASSHGTSLNGIYEQYFGPGTRLTVT.

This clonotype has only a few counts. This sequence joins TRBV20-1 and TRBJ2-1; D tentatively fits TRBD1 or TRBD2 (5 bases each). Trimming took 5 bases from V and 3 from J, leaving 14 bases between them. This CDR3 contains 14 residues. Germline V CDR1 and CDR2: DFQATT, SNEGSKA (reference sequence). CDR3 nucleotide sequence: TGCAGTGCTGCCGGGACGTGGGTCTACAATGAGCAGTTCTTC. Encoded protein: CSAAGTWVYNEQFF.

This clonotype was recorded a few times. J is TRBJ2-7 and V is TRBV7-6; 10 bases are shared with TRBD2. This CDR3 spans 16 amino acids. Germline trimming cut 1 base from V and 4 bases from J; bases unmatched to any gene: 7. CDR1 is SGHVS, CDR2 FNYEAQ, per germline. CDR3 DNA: TGTGCCAGCAGCTTAGGGGCCCTAGCGGGGGTATACGAGCAGTACTTC. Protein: CASSLGALAGVYEQYF.

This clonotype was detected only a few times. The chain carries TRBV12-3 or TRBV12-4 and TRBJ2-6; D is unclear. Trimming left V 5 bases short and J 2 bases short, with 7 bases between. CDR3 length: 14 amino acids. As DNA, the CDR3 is TGTGCCAGCAGTAGGGTGCCTGGGGCCAACGTCCTGACTTTC. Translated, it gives CASSRVPGANVLTF.

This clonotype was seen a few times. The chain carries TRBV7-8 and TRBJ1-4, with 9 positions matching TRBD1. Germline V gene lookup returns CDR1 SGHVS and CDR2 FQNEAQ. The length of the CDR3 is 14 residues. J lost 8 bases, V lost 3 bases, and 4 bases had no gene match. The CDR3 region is CASSFQDRGEKLFF. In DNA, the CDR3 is TGTGCCAGCAGCTTCCAGGACAGGGGCGAAAAACTGTTTTTT.

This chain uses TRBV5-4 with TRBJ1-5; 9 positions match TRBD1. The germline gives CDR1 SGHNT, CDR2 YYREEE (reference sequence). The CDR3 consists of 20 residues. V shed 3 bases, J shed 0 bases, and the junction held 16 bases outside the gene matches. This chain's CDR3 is CASSSALQGALTYSNQPQHF. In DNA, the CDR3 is TGTGCCAGCAGCTCGGCCCTACAGGGGGCACTCACTTATAGCAATCAGCCCCAGCATTTT.

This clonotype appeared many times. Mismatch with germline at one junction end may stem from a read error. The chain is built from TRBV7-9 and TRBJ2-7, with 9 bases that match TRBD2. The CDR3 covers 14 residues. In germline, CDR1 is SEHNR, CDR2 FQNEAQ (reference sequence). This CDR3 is CASSLAGLTYEQYF. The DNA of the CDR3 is TGTGCCAGCAGCCTAGCGGGGCTGACCTACGAGCAGTACTTC.

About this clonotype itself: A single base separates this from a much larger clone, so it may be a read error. This chain's CDR3 is CASSEWETQYF. The CDR3 coding sequence is TGTGCCAGCAGTGAATGGGAGACCCAGTACTTC. The gene calls are TRBV25-1 and TRBJ2-5; D unclear. The germline gives CDR1 MGHDK, CDR2 SYGVNS. CDR3 size: 11 residues. Trimming left V 1 base short and J 5 bases short, with 2 bases between. The whole variable domain, remainder taken from reference TRBV25-1 and TRBJ2-5, is EADIYQTPRYLVIGTGKKITLECSQTMGHDKMYWYQQDPGMELHLIHYSYGVNSTEKGDLSSESTVSRIRTEHFPLTLESARPSHTSQYLCASSEWETQYFGPGTRLLVL.

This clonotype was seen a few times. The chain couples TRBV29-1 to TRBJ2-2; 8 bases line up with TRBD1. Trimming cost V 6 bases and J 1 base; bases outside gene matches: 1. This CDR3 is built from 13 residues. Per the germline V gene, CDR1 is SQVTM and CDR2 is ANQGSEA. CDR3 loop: CSVGQVNTGELFF. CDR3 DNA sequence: TGCAGCGTGGGACAGGTGAACACCGGGGAGCTGTTTTTT.

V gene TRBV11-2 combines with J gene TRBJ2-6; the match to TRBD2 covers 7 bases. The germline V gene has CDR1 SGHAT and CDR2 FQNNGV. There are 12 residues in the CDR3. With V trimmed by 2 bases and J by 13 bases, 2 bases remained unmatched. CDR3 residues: CASSLNSGVLTF. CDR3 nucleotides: TGTGCCAGCAGCTTAAATAGCGGGGTCCTGACTTTC.

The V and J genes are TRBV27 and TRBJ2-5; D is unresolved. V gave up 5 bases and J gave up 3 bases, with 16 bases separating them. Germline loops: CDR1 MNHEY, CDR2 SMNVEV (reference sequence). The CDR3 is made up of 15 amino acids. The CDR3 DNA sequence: TGTGCCAGCAGTCGAAGGGCGTATTTAGAAGAGACCCAGTACTTC. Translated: CASSRRAYLEETQYF.

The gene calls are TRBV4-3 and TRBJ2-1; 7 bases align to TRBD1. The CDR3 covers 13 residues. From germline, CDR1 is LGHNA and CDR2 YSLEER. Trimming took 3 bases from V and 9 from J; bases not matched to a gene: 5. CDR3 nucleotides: TGCGCCAGCAGCCATGCAGGGGGTGGTGAGCAGTTCTTC. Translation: CASSHAGGGEQFF.

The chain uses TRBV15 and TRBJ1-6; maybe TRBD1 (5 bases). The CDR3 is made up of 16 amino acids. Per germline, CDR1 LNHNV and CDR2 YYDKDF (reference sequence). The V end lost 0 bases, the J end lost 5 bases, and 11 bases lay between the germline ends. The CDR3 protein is CATSRDRNRNNSPLHF. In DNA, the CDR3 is TGTGCCACCAGCAGAGATCGCAACAGGAATAATTCACCCCTCCACTTT.

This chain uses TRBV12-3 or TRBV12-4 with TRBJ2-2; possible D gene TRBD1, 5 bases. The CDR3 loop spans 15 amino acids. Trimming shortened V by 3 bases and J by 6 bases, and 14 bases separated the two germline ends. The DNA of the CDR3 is TGTGCCAGCAGTTTGGCGACTCAGGGTTCCGGGGAGCTGTTTTTT. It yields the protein CASSLATQGSGELFF.

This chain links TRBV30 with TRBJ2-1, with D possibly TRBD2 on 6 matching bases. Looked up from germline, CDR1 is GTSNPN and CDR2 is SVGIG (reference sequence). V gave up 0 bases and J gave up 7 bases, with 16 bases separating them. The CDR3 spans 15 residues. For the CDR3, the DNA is TGTGCCTGGAGTGTAGGCCGAGTTAGCGGTAATGAGCAGTTCTTC. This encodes CAWSVGRVSGNEQFF.

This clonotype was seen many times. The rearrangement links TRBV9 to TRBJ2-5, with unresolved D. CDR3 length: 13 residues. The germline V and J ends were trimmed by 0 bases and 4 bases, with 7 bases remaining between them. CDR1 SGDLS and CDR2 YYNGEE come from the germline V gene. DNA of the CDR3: TGTGCCAGCAGCGTAGACGGCGTAGAGACCCAGTACTTC. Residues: CASSVDGVETQYF.

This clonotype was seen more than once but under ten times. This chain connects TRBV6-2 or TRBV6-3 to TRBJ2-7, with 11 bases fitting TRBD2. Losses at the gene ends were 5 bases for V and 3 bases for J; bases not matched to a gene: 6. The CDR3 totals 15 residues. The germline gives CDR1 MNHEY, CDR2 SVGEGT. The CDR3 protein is CASSTTTSGIYEQYF. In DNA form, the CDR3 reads TGTGCCAGCAGTACTACGACTAGCGGGATCTACGAGCAGTACTTC.

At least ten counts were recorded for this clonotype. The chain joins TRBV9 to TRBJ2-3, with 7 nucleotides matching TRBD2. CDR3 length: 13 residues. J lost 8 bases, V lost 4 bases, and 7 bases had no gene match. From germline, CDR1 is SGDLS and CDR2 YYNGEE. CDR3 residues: CASSTQSGGTQYF. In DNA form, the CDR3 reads TGTGCCAGCAGCACTCAATCGGGGGGTACGCAGTATTTT.

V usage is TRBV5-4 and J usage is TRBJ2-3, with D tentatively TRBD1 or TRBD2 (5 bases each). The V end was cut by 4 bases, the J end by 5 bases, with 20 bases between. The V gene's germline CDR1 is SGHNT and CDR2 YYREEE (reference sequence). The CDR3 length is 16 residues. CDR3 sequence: CASSPRDPNRGDTQYF. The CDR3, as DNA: TGTGCCAGCAGCCCCCGGGACCCGAACCGCGGAGATACGCAGTATTTT.